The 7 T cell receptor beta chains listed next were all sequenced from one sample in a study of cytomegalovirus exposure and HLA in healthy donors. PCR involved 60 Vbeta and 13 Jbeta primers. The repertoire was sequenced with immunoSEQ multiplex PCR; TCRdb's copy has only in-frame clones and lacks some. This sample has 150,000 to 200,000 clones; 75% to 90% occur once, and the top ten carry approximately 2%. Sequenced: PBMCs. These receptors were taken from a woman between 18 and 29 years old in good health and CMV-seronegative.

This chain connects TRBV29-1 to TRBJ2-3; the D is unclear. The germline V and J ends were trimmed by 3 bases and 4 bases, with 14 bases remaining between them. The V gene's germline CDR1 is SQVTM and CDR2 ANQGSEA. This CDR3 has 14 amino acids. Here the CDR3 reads CSVESGLVADTQYF. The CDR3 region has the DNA TGCAGCGTTGAGTCCGGGTTGGTCGCAGATACGCAGTATTTT.

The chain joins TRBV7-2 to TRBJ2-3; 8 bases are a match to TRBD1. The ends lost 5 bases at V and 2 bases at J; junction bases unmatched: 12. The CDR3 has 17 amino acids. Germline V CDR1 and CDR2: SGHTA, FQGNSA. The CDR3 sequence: CASSPRRGRGFTDTQYF. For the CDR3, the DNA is TGTGCCAGCAGCCCCCGCAGGGGGCGGGGCTTCACAGATACGCAGTATTTT. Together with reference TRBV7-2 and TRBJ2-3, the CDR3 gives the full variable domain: GAGVSQSPSNKVTEKGKDVELRCDPISGHTALYWYRQSLGQGLEFLIYFQGNSAPDKSGLPSDRFSAERTGGSVSTLTIQRTQQEDSAVYLCASSPRRGRGFTDTQYFGPGTRLTVL.

CDR3 loop: CASSPSSGRLQETQYF. As DNA, the CDR3 is TGTGCCAGCAGCCCATCTAGCGGGAGGCTCCAAGAGACCCAGTACTTC. The rearrangement uses TRBV14 and TRBJ2-5, with TRBD2 matching 11 bases. The germline gives CDR1 SGHDN, CDR2 FVKESK. CDR3 length: 16 amino acids. V lost 4 bases, J lost 1 base, and 5 bases stayed unmatched. Full variable domain (rest looked up from reference TRBV14 and TRBJ2-5): EAGVTQFPSHSVIEKGQTVTLRCDPISGHDNLYWYRRVMGKEIKFLLHFVKESKQDESGMPNNRFLAERTGGTYSTLKVQPAELEDSGVYFCASSPSSGRLQETQYFGPGTRLLVL.

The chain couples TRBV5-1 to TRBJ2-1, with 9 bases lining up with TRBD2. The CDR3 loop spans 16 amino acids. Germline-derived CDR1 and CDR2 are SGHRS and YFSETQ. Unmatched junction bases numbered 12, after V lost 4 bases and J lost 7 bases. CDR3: CASSDNIAGEGNEQFF. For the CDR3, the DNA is TGCGCCAGCAGCGATAATATAGCGGGAGAGGGGAATGAGCAGTTCTTC.

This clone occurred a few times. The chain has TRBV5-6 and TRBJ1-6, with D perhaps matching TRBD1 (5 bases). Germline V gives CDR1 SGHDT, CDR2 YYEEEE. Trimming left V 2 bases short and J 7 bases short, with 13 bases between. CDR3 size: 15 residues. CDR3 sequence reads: CASSLSGRVNSPLHF. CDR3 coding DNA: TGTGCCAGCAGCTTATCCGGCAGGGTAAATTCACCCCTCCACTTT.

The DNA for the CDR3 is TGCAGCGCTACACGAATTTTTACAGATGGCTACACCTTC. Protein: CSATRIFTDGYTF. The J gene is TRBJ1-2, the V gene TRBV29-1; D unresolved. The CDR3 has 13 residues. Between the trimmed V and J ends, which lost 7 bases and 6 bases, there was a span of 18 bases. Per the germline V gene, CDR1 is SQVTM and CDR2 is ANQGSEA.

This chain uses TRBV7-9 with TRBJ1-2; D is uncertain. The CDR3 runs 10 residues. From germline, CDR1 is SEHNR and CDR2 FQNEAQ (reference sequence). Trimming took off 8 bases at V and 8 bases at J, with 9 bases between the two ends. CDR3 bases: TGTGCCAGCCGCCGAGGAGGCTACACCTTC. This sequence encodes CASRRGGYTF.